Sequencing of this T cell receptor beta chain was carried out in a study of shared clonotypes between healthy human individuals (dated by TCRdb to 2018 to 2020). Describing the broader study: The cohort comprised a couple of women and a few men aged 18 to 49 years. Leukapheresis yielded between about 0.85 and 10 billion PBMCs per donor. Libraries were prepared and TCR repertoires were sequenced by different laboratories using diverse techniques, in order to increase sequencing depth and limit assay-specific biases. Per donor, three plates each were used for CD4 naive and CD4 memory, two for CD8 naive, and one for CD8 memory. To estimate repertoire size and how much clonotype sharing occurs between individuals, the study deeply sequenced the blood TCR repertoires of about five healthy adults. What the research found in general, with its limitations: Estimated clonotype richness was generally larger for naive than for memory subsets. Even with the large sequencing depth, rarefaction of the sorted-subset datasets indicated that sequencing was incomplete. Sharing across a handful of donors was observed for roughly 5% of naive CD4, over 3% of naive CD8, over 2% of memory CD4, and roughly 0.4% of memory CD8 clonotypes. Pairwise subsampling indicated that sequencing depth was expected to affect the degree of clonotype sharing among donors. Compared with non-shared clonotypes, the clonotypes found in all four sorted-subset donors had higher generation probabilities. Only blood was sampled, and tissue TCR repertoires likely differ from those in blood. Because the study included only a small number of donors, the genetic and exposure-history diversity represented was limited.

The germline V gene encodes CDR1 MDHEN and CDR2 SYDVKM. The CDR3 contains 14 residues, cysteine and phenylalanine counted. Here the CDR3 DNA is all that survives: 42 bases in frame from base 1. V lost 2 bases and J lost 5 bases, and the count of bases not matched to a germline gene is 5. As for this clone: Its antigen is still unknown. The input lacks base qualities; no much larger clone sits a single base away.

CD8 naive samples were CD45RO-negative cells positively selected for CCR7, giving a CD45RA+CCR7+ population that excluded TemRA cells. Donors were healthy HIV-negative adults with no recently reported acute infections or vaccinations. Every donor was a Caucasian adult living in Nashville, Tennessee, USA. After blood collection by leukapheresis, PBMCs were isolated using Ficoll-Histopaque density gradient centrifugation and then cryopreserved in the vapor phase of liquid nitrogen. Purity and quantity of every magnetically sorted T cell population were checked by analytical flow cytometry. Genomic DNA was isolated from each sorted fraction and quantified by UV absorbance on a Nanodrop 2000c. TCR CDR3 regions were amplified from genomic DNA by multiplex PCR using the deep immunoSEQ assay. Genomic DNA extracted from each cell subset was distributed evenly over all wells of several immunoSEQ 96-well plates, and each plate served as one replicate. For sorted subsets, each replicate PCR was loaded with about 0.2 ug genomic DNA, equivalent to about 30,000 T cell genomes. Purified libraries were measured with a Qubit 3.0 fluorometer, size-checked on a Bioanalyzer 2100, and measured again with the KAPA Library Quantification kit. Every immunoSEQ 96-well plate was sequenced on a separate single-read 150-cycle Illumina NextSeq 550 flow cell. On the authors' methods: Because the immunoSEQ output held only junctional sequences and lacked quality scores, the filtering could not match the filtering applied to full-length reads. To assign V/J genes and CDR3, sequences were annotated using PyIR, a Python wrapper for IgBLAST v1.9, with IMGT germline references. Any read was removed if the V/J assignment was weak (E-value above 1e-6), the CDR3 was missing, or the read contained stop codons, out-of-frame junctions, or ambiguous translated residues. V3J clonotypes were defined as sequences sharing an identical inferred V gene, J gene, and CDR3 amino acid sequence. The percentage overlap between two repertoires was calculated by dividing the number of shared unique clonotypes by the size of the smaller repertoire. Richness of each repertoire was evaluated using RTK rarefaction, the Chao1 estimator, and Recon v2.1 estimates of unobserved clonotypes. OLGA was used to compute generation probabilities for all TCRbeta clonotypes that the gDNA method yielded from several donors. TCRdb stores this immuneACCESS table with in-frame sequences only. Part of the clones is absent; in the studies checked, under half of the shortfall reflects unresolved V genes, and no reason is known for the rest. V and J calls and clone size are as listed in that table; D and trimming were resolved from the DNA. The sample table contains around 2,000,000 clones; only one count was recorded for roughly 91% of them. The ten largest make up more than 1.5% of the sample.

The rearrangement combines TRBV28 with TRBJ2-5; 7 central nucleotides agree with TRBD2. Sequences were obtained from naive CD8+ T cells from PBMCs. The sample's cell subset or site, from its label and the paper: CD45RA+CCR7+. The sequence came from a man aged 18 to 35 in good health. Some clones in this sample may be carry-over from other donors' samples. The CDR3 protein sequence reads: CASSLTQGGETQYF. The sequence in DNA is TGTGCCAGCAGTTTAACCCAGGGAGGGGAGACCCAGTACTTC.